This T cell receptor (beta chain) was identified during a study of OX40 agonist ivuxolimab in advanced cancers. The assay was immunoSEQ multiplex PCR, and TCRdb's table has in-frame clones only and misses some. Among about 43,000 clones listed, 75% to 90% were seen once. The CDR3 extends over 14 amino acids. Germline V lookup: CDR1 MGHRA, CDR2 YSYEKL. V was cut by 1 base and J by 5 bases, with 9 bases left in between. A few counts support this clone. Specimen: CD4+ or CD8+ T cells sorted from blood, collected in a trial of the OX40 agonist ivuxolimab. V gene TRBV4-1 combines with J gene TRBJ1-5; no clear D gene. The sequence came from an adult with an advanced solid tumor such as melanoma, head and neck, liver or kidney cancer. CDR3 sequence reads: CASSQVSKDQPQHF. In DNA form, the CDR3 reads TGCGCCAGCAGCCAAGTAAGTAAGGATCAGCCCCAGCATTTT.